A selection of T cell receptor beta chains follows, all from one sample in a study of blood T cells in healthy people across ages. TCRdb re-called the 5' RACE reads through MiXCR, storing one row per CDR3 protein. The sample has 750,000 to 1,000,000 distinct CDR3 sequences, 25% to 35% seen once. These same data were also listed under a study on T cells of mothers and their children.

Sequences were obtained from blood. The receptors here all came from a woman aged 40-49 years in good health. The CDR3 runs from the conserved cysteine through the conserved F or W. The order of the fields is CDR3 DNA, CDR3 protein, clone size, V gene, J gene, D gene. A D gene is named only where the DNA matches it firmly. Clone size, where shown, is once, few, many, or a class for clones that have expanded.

DNA: TGTGCCAGCAGTTACGATTCAAAGTGGGACAGGGTTTCAGCTTTCTTT; CDR3: CASSYDSKWDRVSAFF; size: NA; V: TRBV6-6; J: TRBJ1-1; D: TRBD1
DNA: TGCGCCAGCAGCCGGGCCCCGGTGGAGACCCAGTACTTC; CDR3: CASSRAPVETQYF; size: once; V: TRBV5-1; J: TRBJ2-5; D: NA
DNA: TGCAGCGTTGAATCACCTTACAGAAACGATGGCTACACCTTC; CDR3: CSVESPYRNDGYTF; size: NA; V: TRBV29-1; J: TRBJ1-2; D: NA
DNA: TGTGCCAGCAGCCCCGGAGGGGCGGCCTATGGCTACACCTTC; CDR3: CASSPGGAAYGYTF; size: few; V: TRBV11-2; J: TRBJ1-2; D: NA
DNA: TGTGCCAGCAGCTTGGGGACAGGGTCCAGGTCACCCCTCCACTTT; CDR3: CASSLGTGSRSPLHF; size: NA; V: TRBV7-9; J: TRBJ1-6; D: TRBD1
DNA: TGTGCCAGCAGTTACCGGGAACCCACCACCGGGGAGCTGTTTTTT; CDR3: CASSYREPTTGELFF; size: NA; V: TRBV6-2/TRBV6-3; J: TRBJ2-2; D: NA
DNA: TGTGCCAGTGGGGACAGGGTAAGTGAGCAGTTCTTC; CDR3: CASGDRVSEQFF; size: NA; V: TRBV19; J: TRBJ2-1; D: TRBD1
DNA: TGCAGTGCTAAAACCCGGGGCAGGCGACTGAACACTGAAGCTTTCTTT; CDR3: CSAKTRGRRLNTEAFF; size: few; V: TRBV20-1; J: TRBJ1-1; D: NA
DNA: TGTGCCTGGAGTATCGGCGGCTATGGCTACACCTTC; CDR3: CAWSIGGYGYTF; size: few; V: TRBV30; J: TRBJ1-2; D: NA
DNA: TGTGCCAGCAGCTTAGGAATTAGCGATGAGCAGTTCTTC; CDR3: CASSLGISDEQFF; size: many; V: TRBV7-2; J: TRBJ2-1; D: NA
DNA: TGTGCCAGCAGCTTAACGGGCAGTCGGAACATCTATGGCTACACCTTC; CDR3: CASSLTGSRNIYGYTF; size: few; V: TRBV7-3; J: TRBJ1-2; D: NA
DNA: TGCGCCAGCAGCCAAGGGTTGGCAGGGGAAGGCTACACCTTC; CDR3: CASSQGLAGEGYTF; size: NA; V: TRBV4-3; J: TRBJ1-2; D: NA
DNA: TGTGCCAGCACCCTTAGCGGGGGGCGGGGTGAGCAGTTCTTC; CDR3: CASTLSGGRGEQFF; size: few; V: TRBV28; J: TRBJ2-1; D: TRBD2
DNA: TGTGCCAGCAGCCCAACAGGGTGGAATTCACCCCTCCACTTT; CDR3: CASSPTGWNSPLHF; size: NA; V: TRBV28; J: TRBJ1-6; D: NA
DNA: TGTGCCAGCAGCTCCCAGGGAAGACTCAGGGGGGCTAATGAAAAACTGTTTTTT; CDR3: CASSSQGRLRGANEKLFF; size: few; V: TRBV7-2; J: TRBJ1-4; D: TRBD1
DNA: TGTGCCAGCAGCCGGGGACTAGCGGAGACCCAGTTCTTC; CDR3: CASSRGLAETQFF; size: NA; V: TRBV12-3/TRBV12-4; J: TRBJ2-1; D: TRBD2
DNA: TGTGCCAGCAGCGCCGGGGAGAGCTACGAGCAGTACTTC; CDR3: CASSAGESYEQYF; size: few; V: TRBV7-2; J: TRBJ2-7; D: NA
DNA: TGTGCCAGCAGCGCCCTGAGACAGGGGGCTGGGGCCAACGTCCTGACTTTC; CDR3: CASSALRQGAGANVLTF; size: few; V: TRBV9; J: TRBJ2-6; D: TRBD1
DNA: TGCAGTGCTGTTACTGGTACCTACGAGCAGTACTTC; CDR3: CSAVTGTYEQYF; size: many; V: TRBV20-1; J: TRBJ2-7; D: NA